This TCR beta chain was sequenced for a study of post-analysis software for immune sequencing data (dated by TCRdb to the mid-2010s). Regarding the complete study: Relapsing-remitting, secondary progressive and progressive-relapsing multiple sclerosis were recorded as disease courses, and subtype annotation was lacking for some patients. The patient repertoires were compared against 11 previously published healthy control repertoires obtained from donors aged roughly 6 to 28 years. A subset of samples was prepared in parallel using single-end sample barcoding, then pooled and co-amplified after Illumina adapter ligation.

The library relied on PCR. TCRdb shows the sequencer as Illumina HiSeq 2500. Unique molecular identifiers were incorporated into TCR beta cDNA libraries to reduce PCR and sequencing biases. Per 1 to 10 million input T cells, around 500,000 cDNA molecules were obtained, such that each molecule approximated one T cell. The patient libraries were prepared and sequenced with the same protocol used for the earlier healthy control dataset. Within a given batch, samples were prepared together, multiplexed and sequenced on the same HiSeq lane. The original pipeline was this. Raw barcoded reads were processed with MIGEC, and single-read molecular identifier groups were discarded before consensus assembly and CDR3 extraction. VDJtools was used for post-analysis of the clonotype tables, with diversity normalized by down-sampling every dataset to the smallest sample size. Repertoire overlap clustering matched CDR3 amino acid but not nucleotide sequences to correct batch-related cross-sample contamination. The public reads were reanalyzed by TCRdb: fastp trimming at Q25, MiXCR alignment, in-frame beta chains only. CDR3 protein duplicates are merged, each entry listing the most common genes and DNA. These V and J calls originate from TCRdb's pipeline instead of the authors' own analysis. For this sample there are fewer than 600,000 distinct CDR3 sequences; roughly 46% appear just once. 9.5% to 13% of the sample belongs to the ten largest clones.

Trimmed from V: 5 bases; trimmed from J: 0 bases; junction bases lacking a gene match: 6. The CDR3 spans 15 residues, from the cysteine through the phenylalanine. The sequence is cut down to CDR3 DNA, 45 bases in frame from base 1. CDR1 and CDR2, looked up from the germline V gene, are MGHRA and YSYEKL. To demonstrate the VDJtools post-analysis software, the study profiled TCR beta repertoires from the peripheral blood of around 13 young patients with multiple sclerosis. The multiple sclerosis patients were children and adolescents between roughly 6 and 16 years of age. Beyond this particular receptor, the publication reports: The control group was slightly older than the multiple sclerosis patient group. Four to six TRBV segments, including TRBV5-6, TRBV5-1 and TRBV20-1, were significantly more frequent in patients than controls. Significantly lower normalized Chao1 diversity was found in multiple sclerosis patients than in controls, suggesting substantial peripheral T-cell clonal expansion. When samples were clustered directly using the F measure, samples prepared in the same batch co-clustered strongly, which prompted a batch-effect correction.

This clonotype was seen only a few times. Its antigen is currently not known. Nothing much larger sits one base from this clone, and base qualities are not available. The TCR was taken from a girl aged 5 to 17 with multiple sclerosis. The chain joins TRBV4-1 to TRBJ2-5, with 7 middle bases fitting TRBD1. The source material was blood. This receptor carries the CDR3 CASSFRQGYQETQYF. The DNA reads TGCGCCAGCAGCTTTCGACAGGGTTACCAAGAGACCCAGTACTTC.